A selection of T cell receptor beta chains follows, all from one sample in a study of memory CD4+ T cells and cytomegalovirus serostatus. The data were produced by immunoSEQ multiplex PCR, yet TCRdb's version contains in-frame clones alone and is incomplete. The table includes over 40,000 clones, approximately 81% detected once. The sequencing input was memory CD4+ T cells from blood. These receptors originate from an adult in good health and CMV-seropositive. Both conserved end residues are trimmed from each CDR3. The order of the fields is V gene, D gene, CDR3 protein. The D gene is left open where the match is weak.

V: TRBV2; D: NA; CDR3: ASNVDRTDEAF
V: TRBV5-1; D: NA; CDR3: ASSLGSGYNSPLH
V: TRBV6-1; D: TRBD1; CDR3: ASSARQGAAGELF
V: TRBV18; D: NA; CDR3: ASSPSGQKKLF
V: TRBV29-1; D: NA; CDR3: SARPFRGRETQY
V: TRBV5-6; D: NA; CDR3: ASSLGDWDPSYNEQF
V: TRBV5-1; D: TRBD2; CDR3: ASSSLAGGSDEQF
V: TRBV28; D: NA; CDR3: ASSLRIDNPPYEQY
V: TRBV7-9; D: NA; CDR3: ASSRVRGANYGYT
V: TRBV11-3; D: NA; CDR3: ASSSTSLETQY
V: TRBV5-1; D: TRBD2; CDR3: ASSRLADADTQY
V: TRBV5-4; D: TRBD1; CDR3: ASIAGGAAEAF
V: TRBV5-1; D: TRBD1; CDR3: ASSLDTGDNEQF
V: TRBV5-1; D: NA; CDR3: ASRPPGGRPPVETQY
V: TRBV19; D: TRBD2; CDR3: ASSGTGTSPTGELF
V: TRBV27; D: NA; CDR3: ASSSSGDSPLH